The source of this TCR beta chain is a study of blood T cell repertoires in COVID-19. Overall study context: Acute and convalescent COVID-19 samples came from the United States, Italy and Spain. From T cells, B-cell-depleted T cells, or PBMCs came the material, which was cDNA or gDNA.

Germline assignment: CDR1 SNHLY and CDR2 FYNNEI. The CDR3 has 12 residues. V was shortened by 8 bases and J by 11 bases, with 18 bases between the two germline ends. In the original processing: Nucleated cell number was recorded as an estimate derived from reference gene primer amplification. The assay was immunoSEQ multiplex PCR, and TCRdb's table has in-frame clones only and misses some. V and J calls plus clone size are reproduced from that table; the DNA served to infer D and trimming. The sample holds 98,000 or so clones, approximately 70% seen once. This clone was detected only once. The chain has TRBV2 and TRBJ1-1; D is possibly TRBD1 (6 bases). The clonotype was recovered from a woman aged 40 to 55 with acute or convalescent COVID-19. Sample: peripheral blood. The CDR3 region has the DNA TGTGCCAGCGGGGGCGGGCAGGGATTGGCTTTCTTT. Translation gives CASGGGQGLAFF.